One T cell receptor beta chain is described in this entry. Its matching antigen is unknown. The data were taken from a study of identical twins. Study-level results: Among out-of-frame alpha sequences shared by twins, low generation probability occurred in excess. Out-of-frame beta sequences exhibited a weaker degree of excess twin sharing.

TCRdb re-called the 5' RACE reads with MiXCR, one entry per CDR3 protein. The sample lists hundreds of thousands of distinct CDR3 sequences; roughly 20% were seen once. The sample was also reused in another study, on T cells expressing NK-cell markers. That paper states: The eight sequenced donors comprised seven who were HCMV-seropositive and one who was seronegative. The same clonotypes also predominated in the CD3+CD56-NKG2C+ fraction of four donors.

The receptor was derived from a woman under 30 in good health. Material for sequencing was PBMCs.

This CDR3 is CATSRDLQEKLFF. Here the CDR3 DNA reads TGTGCCACCAGCAGAGATCTGCAGGAAAAACTGTTTTTT. V and J are TRBV15 and TRBJ1-4, with no clear D. The germline V gene has CDR1 LNHNV and CDR2 YYDKDF (reference sequence). There are 13 residues in the CDR3. Trimming cost V 0 bases and J 8 bases, with 7 bases left between them.